This T cell receptor (beta chain) was sequenced during a study of T cell clones after liver transplantation. About the research overall: Samples came from ITN030ST, which attempted immunosuppression withdrawal within 2 years of liver transplantation.

Sorting of unstimulated PBMCs yielded separate CD3+CD4+ and CD3+CD8+ fractions. Using immunoSEQ multiplex PCR, the repertoire was profiled, and TCRdb retains in-frame clones only, with some absent. This sample yields 25,000 to 40,000 clones, of which over 85% are seen a single time; 25% to 30% belongs to the top ten. The source of this sequence is a human patient who received a liver transplant. Some T cells may be the graft donor's. Sequenced material: CD8+ T cells from blood, taken 12 months after liver transplant.

This chain's CDR3 is CASTPAGTGHEKLFF. The DNA of the CDR3 is TGTGCCAGCACTCCAGCGGGGACAGGGCACGAAAAACTGTTTTTT. This chain connects TRBV6-6 to TRBJ1-4; 9 bases are shared with TRBD1. J lost 8 bases, V lost 7 bases, and 11 bases had no gene match. CDR3 length: 15 amino acids. Germline V gives CDR1 MNHNY, CDR2 SVGAGI (reference sequence).